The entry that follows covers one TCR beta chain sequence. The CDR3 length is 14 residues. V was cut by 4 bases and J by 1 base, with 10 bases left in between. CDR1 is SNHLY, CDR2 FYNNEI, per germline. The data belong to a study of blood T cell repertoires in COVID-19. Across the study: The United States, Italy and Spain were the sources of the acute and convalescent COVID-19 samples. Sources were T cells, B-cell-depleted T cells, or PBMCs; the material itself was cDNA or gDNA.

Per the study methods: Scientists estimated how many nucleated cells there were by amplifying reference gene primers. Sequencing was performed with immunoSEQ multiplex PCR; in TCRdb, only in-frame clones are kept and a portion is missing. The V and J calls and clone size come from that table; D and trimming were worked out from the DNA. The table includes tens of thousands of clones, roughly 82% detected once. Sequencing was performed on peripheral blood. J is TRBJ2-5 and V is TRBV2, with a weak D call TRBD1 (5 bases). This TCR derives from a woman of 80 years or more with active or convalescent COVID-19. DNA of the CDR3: TGTGCCAGCAGTGTAGGGCAGGGCCAAGAGACCCAGTACTTC. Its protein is CASSVGQGQETQYF.